What follows are 15 T cell receptor beta chains derived from one specimen sequenced in a study of blood T cell repertoires in COVID-19. TCRdb's table, derived via immunoSEQ multiplex PCR, lists solely in-frame clones and lacks some. Counted here are hundreds of thousands of clones, 90% to 95% occurring once; the ten biggest clones make up 0.8% to 1%. Sequencing used peripheral blood. These receptors originate from a man in his fifties or sixties with COVID-19, enrolled during active disease.

V gene TRBV18 combines with J gene TRBJ1-5; 7 nucleotides agree with TRBD1. The CDR3 extends over 14 amino acids. CDR1 and CDR2 from the germline V gene are KGHSH and LQKENI. The ends lost 6 bases at V and 8 bases at J; junction bases unmatched: 10. CDR3 protein: CASSPGQSLEPQHF. The DNA of the CDR3 is TGTGCCAGCTCGCCGGGACAGTCATTGGAGCCCCAGCATTTT.

V usage is TRBV4-1 and J usage is TRBJ2-7; 8 bases map to TRBD1. This CDR3 has 16 residues. Germline trimming cut 0 bases from V and 4 bases from J; bases unmatched to any gene: 8. Germline CDR1 reads MGHRA; CDR2 reads YSYEKL. As DNA, the CDR3 is TGCGCCAGCAGCCAAGAACCCAACAGGGGGGTTTACGAGCAGTACTTC. Translating gives CASSQEPNRGVYEQYF.

V is TRBV2 and J is TRBJ1-5; D gene unclear. This CDR3 is built from 12 residues. Trimming cost V 6 bases and J 7 bases, with 10 bases left between them. The germline CDR1 and CDR2 sequences are SNHLY and FYNNEI. The DNA of the CDR3 is TGTGCCAGCAGCGCCGCTCGGCAGCCCCAGCATTTT. Amino acid sequence: CASSAARQPQHF.

This chain uses TRBV4-1 with TRBJ1-2, with 8 bases that match TRBD1. Germline values: CDR1 MGHRA, CDR2 YSYEKL. V shed 8 bases, J shed 0 bases, and the junction held 11 bases outside the gene matches. The CDR3 consists of 16 residues. The CDR3 here is CASGGGTGDPNYGYTF. In nucleotides, the CDR3 is TGCGCCAGCGGAGGTGGGACAGGCGACCCTAACTATGGCTACACCTTC.

The chain employs TRBV5-4 and TRBJ2-7; 8 bases are a match to TRBD1. The V gene's germline CDR1 is SGHNT and CDR2 YYREEE (reference sequence). The CDR3 runs 14 residues. V lost 6 bases to trimming and J lost 1 base; unmatched junction nucleotides: 6. The CDR3 coding sequence is TGTGCCAGCACCCCGGGACAGGAGTCCTACGAGCAGTACTTC. Translating it yields CASTPGQESYEQYF.

The chain combines TRBV27 with TRBJ1-6, with D unresolved. The germline CDR1 and CDR2 sequences are MNHEY and SMNVEV (reference sequence). V was trimmed by 5 bases and J by 7 bases, leaving 12 bases between them. This CDR3 is built from 14 residues. CDR3 in DNA: TGTGCCAGCAGTCAGGTCACGGAAAATTCACCCCTCCACTTT. Amino acids: CASSQVTENSPLHF.

The chain is built from TRBV25-1 and TRBJ1-1; D remains unclear. Trimming removed 1 base at V and 6 bases at J, with 12 bases between. CDR3 length: 14 residues. Germline V CDR1 and CDR2: MGHDK, SYGVNS. In nucleotides, the CDR3 is TGTGCCAGCAGTGAATCAATCCTCTCGGCTGAAGCTTTCTTT. It translates to CASSESILSAEAFF.

The chain joins TRBV11-2 to TRBJ1-3, with a possible D match to TRBD1 (6 bases). This CDR3 region has 14 residues. Germline assignment: CDR1 SGHAT and CDR2 FQNNGV. V gave up 5 bases and J gave up 0 bases, with 8 bases separating them. The CDR3 is CASSTGNSGNTIYF. CDR3 nucleotides: TGTGCCAGCAGCACAGGGAACTCTGGAAACACCATATATTTT.

V and J are TRBV30 and TRBJ1-3; TRBD1 matches 10 bases. This CDR3 contains 16 residues. Trimming cost V 4 bases and J 4 bases; bases outside gene matches: 10. Germline values: CDR1 GTSNPN, CDR2 SVGIG (reference sequence). CDR3 sequence: CAWTTLTGGAGNTIYF. The CDR3 DNA reads as TGTGCCTGGACCACCCTGACAGGGGGCGCCGGAAACACCATATATTTT. Full variable domain (rest looked up from reference TRBV30 and TRBJ1-3): SQTIHQWPATLVQPVGSPLSLECTVEGTSNPNLYWYRQAAGRGLQLLFYSVGIGQISSEVPQNLSASRPQDRQFILSSKKLLLSDSGFYLCAWTTLTGGAGNTIYFGEGSWLTVV.

In its sample, this clone was seen once. The V and J genes are TRBV12-3 or TRBV12-4 and TRBJ1-2; D unclear. V was trimmed by 3 bases and J by 8 bases, leaving 13 bases between them. CDR3 size: 13 residues. The DNA for the CDR3 is TGTGCCAGCAGTTTTGGGCCAGAAGTGGGCTACACCTTC. Protein product: CASSFGPEVGYTF.

The chain combines TRBV19 with TRBJ1-5; the D gene is possibly TRBD1 (6 bases). CDR3 length: 16 amino acids. The ends were cut back, 5 bases at V and 6 bases at J, with 20 bases in the middle. Germline V CDR1 and CDR2: LNHDA, SQIVND (reference sequence). The CDR3 region is CASSERGGRQGQPQHF. The CDR3 DNA is TGTGCCAGTAGTGAAAGGGGGGGGAGGCAGGGTCAGCCCCAGCATTTT.

This chain joins TRBV12-3 or TRBV12-4 and TRBJ2-3; D perhaps matches TRBD2 (5 bases). The CDR3 spans 13 residues. With 3 bases removed from V and 6 bases from J, the gap between germline ends came to 10 bases. The CDR3 is CASSFERGDTQYF. The CDR3 nucleotides read TGTGCCAGCAGTTTCGAGCGAGGGGATACGCAGTATTTT.

The CDR3: CSVVGRGRRAEAFF. The CDR3 DNA reads as TGCAGCGTTGTCGGCAGGGGCCGCAGGGCTGAAGCTTTCTTT. The chain recombines TRBV29-1 with TRBJ1-1; TRBD1 might be the D (6 bases). This CDR3 region has 14 residues. From germline, CDR1 is SQVTM and CDR2 ANQGSEA. V was cut by 4 bases and J by 6 bases, with 18 bases left in between.

Note on this clone: One end of the junction fails to match germline, which may point to a read error. The gene calls are TRBV30 and TRBJ2-1, with 12 nucleotides matching TRBD2. Germline assignment: CDR1 GTSNPN and CDR2 SVGIG (reference sequence). This CDR3 spans 12 amino acids. The CDR3 loop is CAWGGLAGIQVF. DNA of the CDR3: TGTGCCTGGGGTGGACTAGCGGGGATTCAGGTCTTC.

The V gene is TRBV7-3, the J gene TRBJ2-1; D is possibly TRBD2 (5 bases). Trimming left V 1 base short and J 6 bases short, with 13 bases between. Per germline, CDR1 SGHTA and CDR2 FQGTGA. The CDR3 runs 15 residues. CDR3 protein: CASSLSSATANEQFF. The CDR3 DNA reads TGTGCCAGCAGCTTAAGTAGCGCGACTGCCAATGAGCAGTTCTTC.